This T cell receptor beta chain was retrieved from a study of blood T cells in healthy people across ages. Study-wide results and caveats: Conclusively comparing naive with antigen-experienced cells was impossible with unsorted PBMCs. Long-lived donors carried more naive CD4+ cells and greater diversity than aged donors.

For the second PCR, which ran for roughly 6 to 11 cycles, a sample-barcoded 5' primer and a J-beta primer mix were used. TCRdb called the 5' RACE reads again in MiXCR, with one record for every CDR3 protein. The sample lists around 1.5 million distinct CDR3 sequences; about 35% were seen once. CDR1 and CDR2 from the germline V gene are DFQATT and SNEGSKA (reference sequence). The CDR3 extends over 13 amino acids. Trimming left V 0 bases short and J 5 bases short, with 9 bases between. Only a few counts were recorded for this clonotype. Antigen unknown. Sequenced material: blood. The chain joins TRBV20-1 to TRBJ2-3; no clear D. The receptor was isolated from a woman aged 25 to 39 in good health. CDR3 coding DNA: TGCAGTGCTAGAGATGTCGGTGGAGATACGCAGTATTTT. It specifies CSARDVGGDTQYF.